A selection of T cell receptor beta chains follows, all from one sample in a study of shared clonotypes between healthy human individuals. TCRdb keeps only in-frame clones here, not all; method: immunoSEQ multiplex PCR. The table has roughly 2.5 million clones, 85% to 95% seen once. The source material was naive CD4+ T cells sorted from blood. These receptors originate from a man between 18 and 29 years old in good health. CDR3s include the opening cysteine and the closing phenylalanine or tryptophan. D genes are given only for firm matches. Some rows have no size entry. The others give once, few or many, or a class for an expanded clone.

TGCGCCAGCAGCTTGGGAGGAAGTGCTGGGAATTCACCCCTCCACTTT CASSLGGSAGNSPLHF TRBJ1-6 TRBV5-1 NA NA
TGTGCCAGTAGTAGCCCCCAGGGGCTTCCCTATGGCTACACCTTC CASSSPQGLPYGYTF TRBJ1-2 TRBV19 NA NA
TGCGCCAGCAGCGAGACAGGGGGCACCAATGAAAAACTGTTTTTT CASSETGGTNEKLFF TRBJ1-4 TRBV5-1 NA TRBD1
TGTGCCATCAGTGACCGGGACAGCCAAGAGACCCAGTACTTC CAISDRDSQETQYF TRBJ2-5 TRBV10-3 NA TRBD1
TGTGCCAGCAGCGCAGGACAGGGATACACCGGGGAGCTGTTTTTT CASSAGQGYTGELFF TRBJ2-2 TRBV9 NA TRBD1
TGTGCCAGCAGTAAACCAGGACAGGGCATGGCTGAAGCTTTCTTT CASSKPGQGMAEAFF TRBJ1-1 TRBV28 NA TRBD1
TGTGCCTGGACAGGGTTTTCGCACACTGAAGCTTTCTTT CAWTGFSHTEAFF TRBJ1-1 TRBV30 NA NA
TGTGCCAGCTCACCACCTGCGGGAGTCTACAATGAGCAGTTCTTC CASSPPAGVYNEQFF TRBJ2-1 TRBV18 NA TRBD2
TGTGCCAGCAGCCAACGACAGGGTACCGGGGAGCTGTTTTTT CASSQRQGTGELFF TRBJ2-2 TRBV14 NA TRBD1
TGTGCCAGCAGTTTGCGGACAGGGGGGTCTGAAGCTTTCTTT CASSLRTGGSEAFF TRBJ1-1 TRBV28 NA TRBD1
TGTGCCAGCAGCGCCACAGGGCGACCTAGCACAGATACGCAGTATTTT CASSATGRPSTDTQYF TRBJ2-3 TRBV9 once NA
TGTGCCTGGAGTGGGGCAGGAGAACAGCCCCAGCATTTT CAWSGAGEQPQHF TRBJ1-5 TRBV30 few NA
TGCGCCAGCAGCTTGGGGACTAGCGGTCAAGAGACCCAGTACTTC CASSLGTSGQETQYF TRBJ2-5 TRBV5-1 NA TRBD2
TGTGCCAGTACCCAAGGGGACCCCTACGAGCAGTACTTC CASTQGDPYEQYF TRBJ2-7 TRBV19 NA NA
TGTGCCAGTATAGGACGGTGGAACACTGAAGCTTTCTTT CASIGRWNTEAFF TRBJ1-1 TRBV6-1 NA NA
TGTGCCAGCAGCCGATGGGGGGGCGAAGAGACCCAGTACTTC CASSRWGGEETQYF TRBJ2-5 TRBV5-8 NA NA
TGTGCCTGGAACTCCTGGGAGAACACTGAAGCTTTCTTT CAWNSWENTEAFF TRBJ1-1 TRBV30 NA NA
TGCAGTGCTAGAGTGGCCAATGAGCAGTTCTTC CSARVANEQFF TRBJ2-1 TRBV20-1 NA NA
TGTGCCAGCAGCTTAGCCCCAGATTACAATGAGCAGTTCTTC CASSLAPDYNEQFF TRBJ2-1 TRBV7-2 NA NA
TGTGCCAGCAGCCTGGACAGTCCTGGAAACACCATATATTTT CASSLDSPGNTIYF TRBJ1-3 TRBV7-2 NA NA
TGTGCCTGGAGTGTACTAAGATTGCGGCAGGGTAAAATGAGCTACACCTTC CAWSVLRLRQGKMSYTF TRBJ1-2 TRBV30 NA NA
TGTGCCTGGAGTGACAGCAATGAGCAGTTCTTC CAWSDSNEQFF TRBJ2-1 TRBV30 NA NA
TGTGCCAGCAGCTTACCTCCATGGGGCACAGATACGCAGTATTTT CASSLPPWGTDTQYF TRBJ2-3 TRBV7-2 few NA
TGTGCCAGCAGCTTAGTAGTCACGCAATCGGGCAATGAGCAGTTCTTC CASSLVVTQSGNEQFF TRBJ2-1 TRBV7-2 NA NA
TGTGCCAGCAGTGCCGCCGGGTCGTTCGTAGGCAATGAGCAGTTCTTC CASSAAGSFVGNEQFF TRBJ2-1 TRBV25-1 NA NA
TGTGCCAGCAGACGGACGGACCCCTATGGCTACACCTTC CASRRTDPYGYTF TRBJ1-2 TRBV6-1 NA NA
TGCGCCAGCAATTTTGGTACAGCCGACCACACAGATACGCAGTATTTT CASNFGTADHTDTQYF TRBJ2-3 TRBV5-1 NA NA
TGCGCCAGCAGCCAAGATTATCCAGTCGAGTCCTATGGCTACACCTTC CASSQDYPVESYGYTF TRBJ1-2 TRBV4-1 NA NA
TGTGCCAGCATCCTGACTAGCGAGCAGTACTTC CASILTSEQYF TRBJ2-7 TRBV2 NA NA
TGTGCCAGCAGTGTCTACCAGGGGCCCACCGGGGAGCTGTTTTTT CASSVYQGPTGELFF TRBJ2-2 TRBV2 NA NA
TGTGCCAGCAGCTTAGATCGAGCAGGAAACGAGCAGTACTTC CASSLDRAGNEQYF TRBJ2-7 TRBV11-2 NA NA
TGTGCCAGCAGCCCCCCCGGTGGGAGCTACACCTTC CASSPPGGSYTF TRBJ1-2 TRBV7-9 NA NA
TGTGCCAGCAGCTTAGTTGGAACTAGCGCGAGATACGAGCAGTACTTC CASSLVGTSARYEQYF TRBJ2-7 TRBV11-2 once TRBD2
TGTGCCAGCAGATCGACAGGGGATCCGAAATACTACGAGCAGTACTTC CASRSTGDPKYYEQYF TRBJ2-7 TRBV7-8 once TRBD1
TGCGCCAGCAGCCTATCAACGACATCCGGCTATAGCAATCAGCCCCAGCATTTT CASSLSTTSGYSNQPQHF TRBJ1-5 TRBV4-3 NA NA
TGTGCCTGGAGTGACTCTGGAAACACCATATATTTT CAWSDSGNTIYF TRBJ1-3 TRBV30 NA NA
TGTGCCAGCAGCTTATCCACGAGAGGGACCGGGGAGCTGTTTTTT CASSLSTRGTGELFF TRBJ2-2 TRBV13 NA NA
TGTGCCACCAGACCTGCCAGCTATAATTCACCCCTCCACTTT CATRPASYNSPLHF TRBJ1-6 TRBV15 NA NA
TGCGCCAGCTCCGGACCCTCTAGCACAGATACGCAGTATTTT CASSGPSSTDTQYF TRBJ2-3 TRBV10-1 NA NA
TGTGCCAGCAGTTACGAGGCTCCCGGTAATGAAAAACTGTTTTTT CASSYEAPGNEKLFF TRBJ1-4 TRBV6-5 NA NA
TGTGCCAGCAGCGAAACAGGGTGGGGGAATAATGAGCAGTTCTTC CASSETGWGNNEQFF TRBJ2-1 TRBV9 NA NA
TGTGCCAGTAGTGAGAAGGCCTGGACGGGCTCCTACAATGAGCAGTTCTTC CASSEKAWTGSYNEQFF TRBJ2-1 TRBV19 NA NA
TGTGCCAGCAGTTTATCCCAGGGAGGCGAGCAGTACTTC CASSLSQGGEQYF TRBJ2-7 TRBV28 NA NA
TGTGCCAGCAGCGTAGAGGTGGGGTATGGAAACACCATATATTTT CASSVEVGYGNTIYF TRBJ1-3 TRBV9 NA NA
TGTGCCAGCAGCTCAAGGAGAAAGACTAGCGGGAGGGCCGGGTACGAGCAGTACTTC CASSSRRKTSGRAGYEQYF TRBJ2-7 TRBV7-2 NA TRBD2
TGCAGCGTTCGAATAGGGGGACAGGGCTATGGCTACACCTTC CSVRIGGQGYGYTF TRBJ1-2 TRBV29-1 NA TRBD1
TGTGCCAGCAGCTCCGGACTCGGGGGGACCGGGGAGCTGTTTTTT CASSSGLGGTGELFF TRBJ2-2 TRBV7-2 NA TRBD2
TGTGCCAGCAGTTACTCGTGGCAGAACAATCAGCCCCAGCATTTT CASSYSWQNNQPQHF TRBJ1-5 TRBV6-5 once NA
TGTGCCAGTAGCCGCAGGGGGACTGAAGCTTTCTTT CASSRRGTEAFF TRBJ1-1 TRBV19 NA TRBD1
TGTGCCATCAGAGAAGGACAGTCACCAGAGACCCAGTACTTC CAIREGQSPETQYF TRBJ2-5 TRBV10-3 NA NA
TGCGCCAGCAGCTGGGGGACAGGGGCCGCGACCTTAAGCTACACCTTC CASSWGTGAATLSYTF TRBJ1-2 TRBV5-1 NA TRBD1
TGTGCCAGCAGTTCCCGGGACAGGGTGGGTGAGCAGTACTTC CASSSRDRVGEQYF TRBJ2-5 TRBV6-5 NA TRBD1